These 22 T cell receptor beta chains were all obtained from the same sample, sequenced in a study of T cell responses to AZD1222 COVID-19 vaccine. Repertoires were generated with immunoSEQ multiplex PCR, while TCRdb's copy carries only in-frame clones and drops some. The sample holds roughly 30,000 clones, approximately 80% seen once. The specimen comprised peripheral blood, sampled 28 days after the second AZD1222 dose. These receptors all come from an adult who received the AZD1222 COVID-19 vaccine.

The V call is TRBV11-3, the J call TRBJ2-2; TRBD2 matches 10 bases. CDR1 and CDR2 from the germline V gene are SGHNT and YENEEA. The V gene end was trimmed by 7 bases and the J gene end by 3 bases; junction bases not matched to a gene: 5. The CDR3 sequence is 15 residues long. The CDR3 DNA is TGTGCCAGCACCCCCGGACTAGCGGACACCGGGGAGCTGTTTTTT. Residues: CASTPGLADTGELFF. Full variable domain (remainder filled in from reference TRBV11-3 and TRBJ2-2): EAGVVQSPRYKIIEKKQPVAFWCNPISGHNTLYWYLQNLGQGPELLIRYENEEAVDDSQLPKDRFSAERLKGVDSTLKIQPAELGDSAVYLCASTPGLADTGELFFGEGSRLTVL.

This chain uses TRBV15 with TRBJ2-2, with 9 bases aligning to TRBD1. CDR1 and CDR2 (germline): LNHNV, YYDKDF (reference sequence). The CDR3 extends over 18 amino acids. The V and J ends lost 0 bases and 6 bases, in that order; junction bases with no gene match: 11. CDR3 bases: TGTGCCACCAGCAGAGATAAAAGGACAGGGGCTGGGGCCGGGGAGCTGTTTTTT. This sequence encodes CATSRDKRTGAGAGELFF.

The V and J genes are TRBV5-1 and TRBJ2-7; 7 bases map to TRBD2. The germline CDR1 and CDR2 sequences are SGHRS and YFSETQ. With V trimmed by 3 bases and J by 3 bases, 6 bases remained unmatched. The CDR3 length is 14 residues. The CDR3 DNA reads as TGCGCCAGCAGCTCCGGGGGGTTCCGCTACGAGCAGTACTTC. Translated, it gives CASSSGGFRYEQYF.

The chain employs TRBV10-2 and TRBJ1-2; 12 bases are a match to TRBD1. V shed 2 bases and J 7 bases; nucleotides not matched to a gene: 5. The germline V gene has CDR1 WSHSY and CDR2 SAAADI. CDR3 size: 15 residues. CDR3 amino acids: CASSEPGQGAGGYTF. The CDR3 DNA reads TGCGCCAGCAGTGAGCCGGGACAGGGGGCGGGTGGCTACACCTTC.

V and J are TRBV18 and TRBJ1-3; D ambiguous. Trimming left V 3 bases short and J 0 bases short, with 9 bases between. Germline CDR1 is KGHSH and CDR2 is LQKENI. The CDR3 contains 15 residues. The CDR3 DNA reads TGTGCCAGCTCACCGGTCGCCGGCTCTGGAAACACCATATATTTT. This gives the protein CASSPVAGSGNTIYF.

This chain links TRBV15 with TRBJ1-2; D not certain. CDR1 and CDR2 from the germline V gene are LNHNV and YYDKDF (reference sequence). V was clipped by 0 bases and J by 4 bases, with 9 bases between them. This CDR3 is 14 amino acids long. CDR3 sequence: CATSRDKGSYGYTF. The CDR3 DNA reads TGTGCCACCAGCAGAGATAAAGGGAGCTATGGCTACACCTTC.

The rearrangement joins TRBV5-8 to TRBJ1-1; TRBD1 matches 8 bases. Germline assignment: CDR1 SGHTS and CDR2 YDEGEE. V shed 4 bases and J 10 bases; nucleotides not matched to a gene: 6. The CDR3 is made up of 12 amino acids. CDR3 nucleotides: TGTGCCAGCAGCCCACGACAGGGGCGAGCTTTCTTT. As protein: CASSPRQGRAFF.

The chain combines TRBV27 with TRBJ1-4; no definite D call. Germline CDR1 is MNHEY and CDR2 is SMNVEV (reference sequence). The germline V and J ends were trimmed by 7 bases and 0 bases, with 9 bases remaining between them. The CDR3 is made up of 14 amino acids. The CDR3 sequence is CASKGLATNEKLFF. CDR3 coding DNA: TGTGCCAGCAAAGGCCTTGCAACTAATGAAAAACTGTTTTTT.

The chain uses TRBV11-2 and TRBJ1-1; 9 bases fit TRBD1. Germline V lookup: CDR1 SGHAT, CDR2 FQNNGV. This CDR3 is built from 14 residues. The V and J ends lost 3 bases and 8 bases, in that order; junction bases with no gene match: 7. The CDR3 region has the DNA TGTGCCAGCAGCTTCTCCGGGACAGGGACGGAAGCTTTCTTT. Its translation: CASSFSGTGTEAFF.

The chain carries TRBV7-9 and TRBJ2-1, with 7 bases identical to TRBD2. The CDR3 is 12 amino acids. Trimming cost V 5 bases and J 10 bases; bases outside gene matches: 5. Germline-derived CDR1 and CDR2 are SEHNR and FQNEAQ (reference sequence). The CDR3 coding sequence is TGTGCCAGCAGCCGCGGGGGAGGCGAGCAGTTCTTC. Its protein is CASSRGGGEQFF.

V gene TRBV6-6 combines with J gene TRBJ2-5, with 9 bases aligning to TRBD2. There are 14 residues in the CDR3. Looked up from germline, CDR1 is MNHNY and CDR2 is SVGAGI (reference sequence). Trimming cost V 8 bases and J 6 bases; bases outside gene matches: 10. This CDR3 reads CASQGRGGPKTQYF. CDR3 DNA sequence: TGTGCCAGCCAGGGGCGGGGGGGCCCGAAGACCCAGTACTTC.

The chain has TRBV6-2 or TRBV6-3 and TRBJ2-7; 8 nucleotides line up with TRBD1. V shed 2 bases, J shed 6 bases, and the junction held 9 bases outside the gene matches. This CDR3 is 15 amino acids long. Germline CDR1 and CDR2: MNHEY and SVGEGT. CDR3 residues: CASSYGQGGTAEQYV. The CDR3 bases are TGTGCCAGCAGTTACGGACAGGGAGGAACGGCCGAGCAGTACGTC.

The rearrangement links TRBV7-2 to TRBJ1-1; D is uncertain. The length of the CDR3 is 13 residues. CDR1 SGHTA and CDR2 FQGNSA come from the germline V gene. V lost 3 bases and J 10 bases, leaving 15 bases between the germline ends. CDR3 sequence reads: CASSFRDPRSAFF. As DNA, the CDR3 is TGTGCCAGCAGCTTCCGGGATCCTAGGTCAGCTTTCTTT.

The genes are TRBV5-1 and TRBJ1-2; D not certain. The V and J ends lost 0 bases and 5 bases respectively, with 14 bases between them. Germline V lookup: CDR1 SGHRS, CDR2 YFSETQ. This CDR3 region has 15 residues. The CDR3 coding sequence is TGCGCCAGCAGCTTGGTGATCGGAACAGCATATGGCTACACCTTC. It specifies CASSLVIGTAYGYTF.

The V call is TRBV7-2, the J call TRBJ2-1; tentative D call: TRBD2 (5 bases). The CDR3 is 13 amino acids. V was trimmed by 7 bases and J by 9 bases, leaving 16 bases between them. Per the germline V gene, CDR1 is SGHTA and CDR2 is FQGNSA. The CDR3 is CASNHPFEGEQFF. The CDR3 coding sequence is TGTGCCAGCAACCACCCCTTCGAGGGTGAGCAGTTCTTC. Combining the CDR3 with reference TRBV7-2 and TRBJ2-1 gives the whole variable domain GAGVSQSPSNKVTEKGKDVELRCDPISGHTALYWYRQSLGQGLEFLIYFQGNSAPDKSGLPSDRFSAERTGGSVSTLTIQRTQQEDSAVYLCASNHPFEGEQFFGPGTRLTVL.

The gene calls are TRBV5-5 and TRBJ2-5; 12 nucleotides match TRBD2. The CDR3 loop spans 14 amino acids. With V trimmed by 3 bases and J by 6 bases, 3 bases remained unmatched. Per the germline V gene, CDR1 is SGHKS and CDR2 is YYEKEE (reference sequence). CDR3 sequence (DNA): TGTGCCAGCAGCTCGACTAGCGGGGGAAAGACCCAGTACTTC. Its protein is CASSSTSGGKTQYF.

This clone turned up a few times. The germline gene is not matched at one end of the junction; a read error may be the cause. The rearrangement links TRBV10-2 to TRBJ2-7; D possibly matches TRBD1 or TRBD2 (5 bases each). CDR3 length: 12 residues. CDR1 is WSHSY and CDR2 is SAAADI in the germline V gene. CDR3 bases: TGCGCCAGCAGTGAGGGGACCACTACCTTTCACTTC. This codes for CASSEGTTTFHF.

Here the CDR3 DNA reads TGCAGTGCTAGTGGGGGACACCGAGGATCCTATGGCTACACCTTC. It codes for CSASGGHRGSYGYTF. The chain links TRBV20-1 to TRBJ1-2; D possibly corresponds to TRBD1 (6 bases). Per germline, CDR1 DFQATT and CDR2 SNEGSKA (reference sequence). Between the trimmed V and J ends, which lost 3 bases and 4 bases, there was a span of 18 bases. This CDR3 region has 15 residues.

The chain carries TRBV11-1 and TRBJ2-4; 8 nucleotides align to TRBD1. V trimming: 1 base; J trimming: 12 bases; junction bases outside the gene matches: 11. From germline, CDR1 is SGHAT and CDR2 FQDESV (reference sequence). The CDR3 sequence is 15 residues long. For the CDR3, the DNA is TGTGCCAGCAGCTTAGGTCAGCAGGGGGCACTACGTCAGTACTTC. Protein product: CASSLGQQGALRQYF. Full variable domain (missing parts from reference TRBV11-1 and TRBJ2-4): EAEVAQSPRYKITEKSQAVAFWCDPISGHATLYWYRQILGQGPELLVQFQDESVVDDSQLPKDRFSAERLKGVDSTLKIQPAELGDSAMYLCASSLGQQGALRQYFGAGTRLSVL.

The gene calls are TRBV6-2 or TRBV6-3 and TRBJ1-2, with TRBD1 as a possible D gene (6 bases). This CDR3 spans 16 amino acids. Trimming shortened V by 4 bases and J by 3 bases, and 18 bases separated the two germline ends. CDR1 MNHEY and CDR2 SVGEGT come from the germline V gene. CDR3 DNA: TGTGCCAGCAGTTTCATCGCGGGGGGCTTTGACTATGGCTACACCTTC. Amino acid sequence: CASSFIAGGFDYGYTF.

This clone appeared once. The chain carries TRBV24-1 and TRBJ2-5; D call uncertain. Germline V CDR1 and CDR2: KGHDR, SFDVKD. The CDR3 contains 13 residues. Trimming cost V 3 bases and J 2 bases, with 6 bases left between them. The CDR3 region is CATSDEPQETQYF. The CDR3 DNA reads as TGTGCCACCAGTGATGAACCGCAAGAGACCCAGTACTTC.

The genes are TRBV9 and TRBJ2-7, with 13 bases fitting TRBD2. The V segment lost 0 bases and the J segment 5 bases; nucleotides outside the gene matches: 5. The CDR3 totals 16 residues. Germline CDR1 is SGDLS and CDR2 is YYNGEE. The CDR3 spells CASSVEPGLAGNEQYV. Here the CDR3 DNA reads TGTGCCAGCAGCGTAGAACCGGGACTAGCGGGAAACGAGCAGTACGTC.